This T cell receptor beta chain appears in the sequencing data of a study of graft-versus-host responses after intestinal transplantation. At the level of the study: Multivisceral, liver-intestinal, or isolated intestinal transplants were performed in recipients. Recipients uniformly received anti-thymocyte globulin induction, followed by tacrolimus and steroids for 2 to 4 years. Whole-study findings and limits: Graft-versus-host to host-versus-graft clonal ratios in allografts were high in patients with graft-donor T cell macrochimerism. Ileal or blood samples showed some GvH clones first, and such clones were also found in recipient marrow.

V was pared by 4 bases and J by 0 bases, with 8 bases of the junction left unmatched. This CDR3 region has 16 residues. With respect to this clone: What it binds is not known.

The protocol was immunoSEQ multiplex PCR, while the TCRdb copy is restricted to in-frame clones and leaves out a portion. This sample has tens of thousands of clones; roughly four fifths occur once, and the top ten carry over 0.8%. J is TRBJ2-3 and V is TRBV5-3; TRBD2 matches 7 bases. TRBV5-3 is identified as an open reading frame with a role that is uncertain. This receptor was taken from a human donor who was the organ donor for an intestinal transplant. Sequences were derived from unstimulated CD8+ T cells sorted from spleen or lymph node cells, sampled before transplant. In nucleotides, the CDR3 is TGTGCCAGAAGCCTGACTAGCTCGGATAGCACAGATACGCAGTATTTT. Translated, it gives CARSLTSSDSTDTQYF.